In its sample, the clone carrying this T cell receptor beta chain was seen a few times. No antigen is known for it. The CDR3 is 18 residues long. CDR1 is SGHTA, CDR2 FQGNSA, per germline. The trim removed 5 bases at V and 4 bases at J, leaving 18 bases unmatched. These data are taken from a study of cytomegalovirus exposure and HLA in healthy donors. Study-level results: The authors listed 150 to 200 TCR beta chains as cytomegalovirus-associated.

The PCR had 60 Vbeta and 13 Jbeta primers. The repertoire was sequenced with immunoSEQ multiplex PCR; TCRdb's copy has only in-frame clones and lacks some. The sample includes 150,000 to 200,000 clones, approximately 72% seen only once; the top ten take over 1.2%. Among the donors, all were healthy bone marrow donors. The chain employs TRBV7-2 and TRBJ2-3; 7 nucleotides line up with TRBD2. The source of this sequence is a man in his fifties or sixties in good health and CMV-seronegative. Source material: PBMCs. The CDR3 reads CASSPTGGRGRGADTQYF. The CDR3 DNA sequence: TGTGCCAGCAGCCCAACAGGCGGACGGGGGAGGGGTGCAGATACGCAGTATTTT. The complete variable domain, with remaining parts taken from reference TRBV7-2 and TRBJ2-3, reads GAGVSQSPSNKVTEKGKDVELRCDPISGHTALYWYRQSLGQGLEFLIYFQGNSAPDKSGLPSDRFSAERTGGSVSTLTIQRTQQEDSAVYLCASSPTGGRGRGADTQYFGPGTRLTVL.